One and the same sample provided the 17 T cell receptor beta chains below, sequenced in a study of T-cell reconstitution after alpha-beta-depleted transplantation in children. This sample's TCRbeta library carried unique molecular identifier barcodes. MiXCR was run by TCRdb on the PCR reads, yielding one entry per CDR3 protein. This sample has about 640,000 distinct CDR3 sequences, with around 13% found just once. Sequenced material: PBMCs, mostly from graft donor cells, taken 360 days after TCRalphabeta/CD19-depleted stem cell transplant. These receptors all stem from a male patient younger than 18 who had a stem cell transplant for acute myeloid leukemia, so the T cells may come from the graft donor.

V and J are TRBV5-1 and TRBJ1-1; D call uncertain. Germline assignment: CDR1 SGHRS and CDR2 YFSETQ. V was pared by 0 bases and J by 0 bases, with 6 bases between. This CDR3 is built from 14 residues. CDR3 amino acids: CASSLEELNTEAFF. The CDR3 DNA reads TGCGCCAGCAGCTTGGAAGAATTGAACACTGAAGCTTTCTTT.

The rearrangement joins TRBV11-2 to TRBJ2-1; D might be TRBD1 (6 bases). CDR3 length: 16 residues. Germline V CDR1 and CDR2: SGHAT, FQNNGV. Trimming took off 7 bases at V and 2 bases at J, with 18 bases between the two ends. The chain's CDR3 is CASIEYIGQTYNEQFF. CDR3 sequence (DNA): TGTGCCAGCATCGAATATATAGGACAGACCTACAATGAGCAGTTCTTC.

This sequence joins TRBV7-9 and TRBJ2-5; 14 bases line up with TRBD2. In germline, CDR1 is SEHNR, CDR2 FQNEAQ (reference sequence). This CDR3 is built from 17 residues. The V gene end was trimmed by 2 bases and the J gene end by 5 bases; junction bases not matched to a gene: 7. The CDR3 region has the DNA TGTGCCAGCAGCTTACTTGGGACTAGCGGGAGTCGGGAGACCCAGTACTTC. Its protein is CASSLLGTSGSRETQYF.

The genes are TRBV4-3 and TRBJ2-1; 10 bases are a match to TRBD2. Germline V gene lookup returns CDR1 LGHNA and CDR2 YSLEER. The CDR3 spans 17 residues. J lost 2 bases, V lost 4 bases, and 8 bases had no gene match. CDR3 loop: CASSLFPSGSAYNEQFF. The CDR3 bases are TGCGCCAGCAGCCTATTTCCTAGCGGGAGTGCCTACAATGAGCAGTTCTTC.

The chain carries TRBV10-2 and TRBJ2-5; 9 bases agree with TRBD2. With V trimmed by 0 bases and J by 4 bases, 6 bases remained unmatched. CDR1 is WSHSY and CDR2 is SAAADI in the germline V gene. The CDR3 is 16 amino acids. The CDR3 DNA follows: TGCGCCAGCAGTGAGTCGATAATAGCGGGAGCAGAGACCCAGTACTTC. This codes for CASSESIIAGAETQYF.

V and J are TRBV27 and TRBJ2-7, with D perhaps matching TRBD2 (5 bases). The CDR3 sequence is 14 residues long. V lost 6 bases to trimming and J lost 2 bases, with 14 bases between them. Germline CDR1 is MNHEY and CDR2 is SMNVEV (reference sequence). CDR3 nucleotides: TGTGCCAGCAGCAGAATCGGACTTACCTACGAGCAGTACTTC. It translates to CASSRIGLTYEQYF.

This clonotype was found a few times. V and J are TRBV18 and TRBJ2-1; 14 bases map to TRBD2. Germline trimming cut 5 bases from V and 6 bases from J; bases unmatched to any gene: 6. The germline gives CDR1 KGHSH, CDR2 LQKENI. CDR3 length: 16 residues. The CDR3 region is CASSSTSGRVINEQFF. Here the CDR3 DNA reads TGTGCCAGCTCATCGACTAGCGGGAGGGTAATCAATGAGCAGTTCTTC.

This clonotype was counted only a few times. V usage is TRBV19 and J usage is TRBJ2-1; TRBD2 matches 10 bases. V lost 4 bases and J lost 0; bases outside the gene matches: 6. Germline lookup yields CDR1 LNHDA and CDR2 SQIVND (reference sequence). This CDR3 has 17 residues. CDR3 bases: TGTGCCAGTAGTACCTGGACTAGCGGCATCTCCTACAATGAGCAGTTCTTC. Amino acid sequence: CASSTWTSGISYNEQFF.

This chain uses TRBV20-1 with TRBJ2-7; 10 bases match TRBD2. V gave up 5 bases and J gave up 0 bases; unmatched junction bases: 4. The CDR3 is 14 residues long. Germline assignment: CDR1 DFQATT and CDR2 SNEGSKA (reference sequence). This CDR3 reads CSAHSGRASYEQYF. CDR3 sequence (DNA): TGCAGTGCTCACAGCGGGAGGGCCTCCTACGAGCAGTACTTC.

This clonotype was counted ten times or more. V and J are TRBV28 and TRBJ1-1; the match to TRBD1 covers 9 bases. With V trimmed by 6 bases and J by 5 bases, 7 bases remained unmatched. The length of the CDR3 is 14 residues. CDR1 and CDR2 from the germline V gene are MDHEN and SYDVKM. CDR3 loop: CASSLGQGGTEAFF. DNA of the CDR3: TGTGCCAGCAGCCTGGGACAGGGAGGGACTGAAGCTTTCTTT. The complete variable domain, with remaining parts taken from reference TRBV28 and TRBJ1-1, reads DVKVTQSSRYLVKRTGEKVFLECVQDMDHENMFWYRQDPGLGLRLIYFSYDVKMKEKGDIPEGYSVSREKKERFSLILESASTNQTSMYLCASSLGQGGTEAFFGQGTRLTVV.

This chain links TRBV25-1 with TRBJ2-3; D is uncertain. This CDR3 has 15 amino acids. The germline V and J ends were trimmed by 6 bases and 2 bases, with 15 bases remaining between them. Looked up from germline, CDR1 is MGHDK and CDR2 is SYGVNS. CDR3 in amino acids: CASSREAGDTDTQYF. The CDR3 DNA follows: TGTGCCAGCAGCCGAGAGGCTGGGGACACAGATACGCAGTATTTT.

The rearrangement joins TRBV19 to TRBJ2-1; 8 nucleotides agree with TRBD2. Per the germline V gene, CDR1 is LNHDA and CDR2 is SQIVND (reference sequence). V gave up 1 base and J gave up 12 bases; unmatched junction bases: 11. The CDR3 contains 15 residues. Here the CDR3 DNA reads TGTGCCAGTAGTATAGGGGCTAGCGGGTTAGATGGGCAGTTCTTC. Its protein product is CASSIGASGLDGQFF.

This clonotype was seen only a few times. The chain's CDR3 is CAISEGLADYNEQFF. The DNA of the CDR3 is TGTGCCATCAGTGAAGGGCTAGCCGATTACAATGAGCAGTTCTTC. The chain links TRBV10-3 to TRBJ2-1; D is perhaps TRBD2 (5 bases). V was clipped by 3 bases and J by 4 bases, with 13 bases between them. Germline CDR1 reads ENHRY; CDR2 reads SYGVKD. The CDR3 spans 15 residues.

This clonotype was seen many times. At one end the junction does not follow the germline gene, possibly because of a read error. This sequence joins TRBV5-1 and TRBJ2-1; D ambiguous. The CDR3 totals 10 residues. Germline V gene data show CDR1 as SGHRS and CDR2 as YFSETQ. CDR3 residues: CASSLELWVF. The CDR3 DNA reads TGCGCCAGCAGCTTGGAATTATGGGTCTTC. Drawing the rest from reference TRBV5-1 and TRBJ2-1, the complete variable domain is KAGVTQTPRYLIKTRGQQVTLSCSPISGHRSVSWYQQTPGQGLQFLFEYFSETQRNKGNFPGRFSGRQFSNSRSEMNVSTLELGDSALYLCASSLELWVFGPGTRLTVL.

This clonotype was seen only a few times. The chain joins TRBV7-9 to TRBJ2-7; 8 bases are a match to TRBD2. J was trimmed by 2 bases and V by 3 bases; bases with no gene match: 3. The CDR3 length is 14 residues. The germline gives CDR1 SEHNR, CDR2 FQNEAQ (reference sequence). The CDR3, as DNA: TGTGCCAGCAGCTTCGGGACTAGTGCCTACGAGCAGTACTTC. Translated, it gives CASSFGTSAYEQYF.

This clonotype occurred a few times. The CDR3 nucleotides read TGTGCCACCAGCAGAGAAGCGGGAGGGCTGATCACCGGGGAGCTGTTTTTT. Its protein is CATSREAGGLITGELFF. V gene TRBV15 combines with J gene TRBJ2-2, with 10 positions matching TRBD2. Germline CDR1 reads LNHNV; CDR2 reads YYDKDF (reference sequence). This CDR3 has 17 residues. J was trimmed by 4 bases and V by 0 bases; bases with no gene match: 5. Together with reference TRBV15 and TRBJ2-2, the CDR3 gives the full variable domain: DAMVIQNPRYQVTQFGKPVTLSCSQTLNHNVMYWYQQKSSQAPKLLFHYYDKDFNNEADTPDNFQSRRPNTSFCFLDIRSPGLGDTAMYLCATSREAGGLITGELFFGEGSRLTVL.

There are a few counts of this clonotype. The chain carries TRBV7-2 and TRBJ2-1; 11 positions match TRBD2. The J segment lost 5 bases and the V segment lost 5 bases, leaving 8 bases of the junction unmatched. Germline V lookup: CDR1 SGHTA, CDR2 FQGNSA. This CDR3 contains 16 residues. This CDR3 is CASSPRGTSGNNEQFF. The CDR3 nucleotides read TGTGCCAGCAGCCCTCGGGGGACTAGCGGCAACAATGAGCAGTTCTTC.